The 4 T cell receptor beta chains in this list originate from one sample, sequenced in a study of OX40 agonist ivuxolimab in advanced cancers. The table came from immunoSEQ multiplex PCR; TCRdb's copy has only in-frame clones and leaves some out. The repertoire has around 68,000 clones, about 91% of them found once; the top ten carry more than 1%. The sample was CD4+ or CD8+ T cells sorted from blood, taken in a trial of the OX40 agonist ivuxolimab. The origin of the receptors is an adult with an advanced solid tumor such as melanoma, head and neck, liver or kidney cancer.

The chain links TRBV19 to TRBJ2-1; D gene ambiguous. CDR3 size: 12 residues. Trimming cost V 3 bases and J 5 bases, with 5 bases left between them. Per germline, CDR1 LNHDA and CDR2 SQIVND (reference sequence). The CDR3 here is CASSIRDNEQFF. Here the CDR3 DNA reads TGTGCCAGTAGTATCCGAGACAATGAGCAGTTCTTC.

This chain links TRBV5-5 with TRBJ2-1; 10 bases are a match to TRBD1. CDR1 is SGHKS and CDR2 is YYEKEE in the germline V gene (reference sequence). This CDR3 spans 16 amino acids. Trimming cost V 6 bases and J 3 bases; bases outside gene matches: 9. The CDR3 bases are TGTGCCAGCACCGCGACAGGGGGCTCCTACTACAATGAGCAGTTCTTC. It encodes CASTATGGSYYNEQFF. Variable domain in full (rest from reference TRBV5-5 and TRBJ2-1): DAGVTQSPTHLIKTRGQQVTLRCSPISGHKSVSWYQQVLGQGPQFIFQYYEKEERGRGNFPDRFSARQFPNYSSELNVNALLLGDSALYLCASTATGGSYYNEQFFGPGTRLTVL.

The rearrangement uses TRBV30 and TRBJ1-1, with D possibly being TRBD1 (5 bases). This CDR3 contains 14 residues. Germline loops: CDR1 GTSNPN, CDR2 SVGIG (reference sequence). CDR3 protein: CASSPGFMNTEAFF. The CDR3 nucleotides read TGTGCATCCTCCCCAGGGTTTATGAACACTGAAGCTTTCTTT.

The chain has TRBV18 and TRBJ2-3; 13 positions match TRBD2. Germline values: CDR1 KGHSH, CDR2 LQKENI. The length of the CDR3 is 17 residues. With V trimmed by 1 base and J by 3 bases, 4 bases remained unmatched. The CDR3 sequence is CASSPQTSGGGTDTQYF. The CDR3 DNA follows: TGTGCCAGCTCACCACAAACTAGCGGGGGGGGAACAGATACGCAGTATTTT.